These T cell receptor beta chains were read from a single sample in a study of blood T cell repertoires in COVID-19. The repertoire was sequenced with immunoSEQ multiplex PCR; TCRdb's copy has only in-frame clones and lacks some. The sample shows 150,000 to 200,000 clones, approximately 80% of them seen only once. The source material was PBMCs or T cells enriched from blood (not recorded which). The receptor set was obtained from a woman in her forties or fifties who had recovered from COVID-19. The CDR3 runs from the conserved cysteine through the conserved F or W. A D gene is named only where the DNA matches it firmly. The size field is filled for only some rows; it gives once, few, many or a size class.

d_call	clone_size	v_call	j_call	cdr3_aa	cdr3_nt
TRBD2	-	TRBV10-3	TRBJ2-3	CASSTSSQPTDTQYF	TGTGCCTCCTCGACTAGCAGCCAGCCCACAGATACGCAGTATTTT
TRBD2	-	TRBV5-1	TRBJ2-3	CASSSLAGSQDTQYF	TGCGCCAGCAGCTCCTTAGCGGGAAGTCAGGATACGCAGTATTTT
-	-	TRBV6-5	TRBJ2-5	CAIAGWGLYQETQYF	TGTGCAATAGCCGGGTGGGGCCTGTACCAAGAGACCCAGTACTTC
TRBD2	-	TRBV28	TRBJ2-1	CASSITTSGTYNEQFF	TGTGCCAGCAGTATAACTACTAGCGGAACCTACAATGAGCAGTTCTTC
-	-	TRBV13	TRBJ2-2	CASSLGAGPNTGELFF	TGTGCCAGCAGCTTAGGGGCGGGTCCGAACACCGGGGAGCTGTTTTTT
TRBD1	-	TRBV7-9	TRBJ1-1	CASSLAVSDRAETGAFF	TGTGCCAGCAGCTTAGCGGTTTCCGACAGGGCCGAAACTGGAGCTTTCTTT
TRBD2	-	TRBV19	TRBJ2-1	CASSMYGGSGEQFF	TGTGCCAGTAGTATGTACGGGGGGTCGGGTGAGCAGTTCTTC
-	-	TRBV6-5	TRBJ1-1	CASSHPEMNTEAFF	TGTGCCAGCAGTCACCCAGAAATGAACACTGAAGCTTTCTTT
TRBD2	-	TRBV5-6	TRBJ2-1	CASAREGYNEQFF	TGTGCCAGCGCGCGGGAGGGTTACAATGAGCAGTTCTTC
-	-	TRBV5-1	TRBJ2-3	CASSSQREADTQYF	TGCGCCAGCAGCTCCCAGAGAGAGGCAGATACGCAGTATTTT
-	-	TRBV3-1/TRBV3-2	TRBJ2-3	CASSQSLAPDTQYF	TGTGCCAGCAGCCAATCCCTAGCACCAGATACGCAGTATTTT
-	-	TRBV24-1	TRBJ1-4	CATSDGGVPNEKLFF	TGTGCCACCAGTGATGGAGGGGTGCCTAATGAAAAACTGTTTTTT
-	-	TRBV5-1	TRBJ2-6	CASSLISSGANVLTF	TGCGCCAGCAGCTTGATTTCATCTGGGGCCAACGTCCTGACTTTC
-	-	TRBV24-1	TRBJ2-1	CATSDGAGALGEQFF	TGTGCCACCAGTGATGGGGCAGGGGCTTTAGGTGAGCAGTTCTTC
TRBD2	-	TRBV19	TRBJ2-1	CASSTRLAVPYYNEQFF	TGTGCCAGTAGTACCAGACTAGCGGTACCCTACTACAATGAGCAGTTCTTC
-	once	TRBV9	TRBJ2-5	CASSVMPDQETQYF	TGTGCCAGCAGCGTTATGCCAGACCAAGAGACCCAGTACTTC
-	-	TRBV7-8	TRBJ2-3	CASSRERGSTDTQYF	TGTGCCAGCAGCCGCGAAAGGGGGAGTACAGATACGCAGTATTTT
-	once	TRBV28	TRBJ2-2	CASTPGMGGELFF	TGTGCCAGCACCCCCGGGATGGGCGGGGAGCTGTTTTTT
TRBD2	-	TRBV29-1	TRBJ2-1	CSVSLADESSYNEQFF	TGCAGCGTTTCACTAGCGGACGAGAGCTCCTACAATGAGCAGTTCTTC
-	-	TRBV5-1	TRBJ1-5	CASSLVPGGSNQPQHF	TGCGCCAGCAGCTTGGTTCCGGGAGGGAGCAATCAGCCCCAGCATTTT
TRBD1	-	TRBV28	TRBJ1-1	CASSSGGQGNTEAFF	TGTGCCAGCAGTTCCGGCGGACAGGGAAACACTGAAGCTTTCTTT
-	-	TRBV28	TRBJ1-5	CASSGGQSAGKDQPQHF	TGTGCCAGCAGTGGAGGACAGTCTGCCGGAAAAGATCAGCCCCAGCATTTT
TRBD2	once	TRBV6-2/TRBV6-3	TRBJ2-7	CASSSQREGPHEQYF	TGTGCCAGCAGCTCCCAGCGGGAGGGCCCACACGAGCAGTACTTC
TRBD1	-	TRBV19	TRBJ2-1	CASRPPGQGGNEQFF	TGTGCCAGTAGACCGCCAGGACAGGGGGGCAATGAGCAGTTCTTC
-	-	TRBV19	TRBJ2-2	CASSIGGWNTGELFF	TGTGCCAGTAGTATAGGGGGCTGGAACACCGGGGAGCTGTTTTTT
-	-	TRBV28	TRBJ1-3	CASSPAGVGTGNTIYF	TGTGCCAGCAGTCCCGCAGGGGTAGGTACTGGAAACACCATATATTTT
TRBD1	once	TRBV6-5	TRBJ2-7	CASSWDRTPAYEQYF	TGTGCCAGCAGTTGGGACAGAACCCCCGCCTACGAGCAGTACTTC
-	few	TRBV4-2	TRBJ2-7	CASSQDLAGSSYEQYF	TGTGCCAGCAGCCAAGATTTGGCGGGAAGCTCCTACGAGCAGTACTTC
-	-	TRBV7-2	TRBJ2-1	CASSQNPGDNEQFF	TGTGCCAGCAGCCAAAACCCAGGGGACAATGAGCAGTTCTTC
-	few	TRBV4-1	TRBJ1-3	CASSQARTARNTIYF	TGCGCCAGCAGCCAAGCTCGGACAGCTCGAAACACCATATATTTT
TRBD1	-	TRBV10-2	TRBJ1-3	CASSMGTGHSGNTIYF	TGCGCCAGCAGTATGGGGACAGGCCACTCTGGAAACACCATATATTTT
TRBD1	-	TRBV2	TRBJ1-2	CASRAPQGRKRIYGYTF	TGTGCCAGCAGGGCCCCACAGGGGAGAAAAAGGATCTATGGCTACACCTTC
TRBD1	-	TRBV27	TRBJ2-7	CASSFRQGASYEQYF	TGTGCCAGCAGTTTCAGACAGGGGGCCTCCTACGAGCAGTACTTC
-	-	TRBV19	TRBJ1-1	CASSIQGGAEAFF	TGTGCCAGTAGTATCCAGGGAGGCGCTGAAGCTTTCTTT
-	-	TRBV19	TRBJ1-4	CASSTGEFDEKLFF	TGTGCCAGTAGTACCGGGGAATTTGATGAAAAACTGTTTTTT
TRBD1	-	TRBV19	TRBJ2-1	CASSMTGGSAGEQFF	TGTGCCAGTAGTATGACAGGGGGATCTGCGGGTGAGCAGTTCTTC
-	-	TRBV10-3	TRBJ2-6	CAISEPAPGSGANVLTF	TGTGCCATCAGTGAGCCCGCCCCGGGCTCTGGGGCCAACGTCCTGACTTTC
-	-	TRBV7-2	TRBJ1-1	CASSFGRTEAFF	TGTGCCAGCAGCTTTGGGAGGACTGAAGCTTTCTTT
-	-	TRBV12-3/TRBV12-4	TRBJ1-1	CASRPRGNTEAFF	TGTGCCAGCAGGCCACGGGGTAACACTGAAGCTTTCTTT
-	-	TRBV27	TRBJ2-3	CASSLSSGFLSTDTQYF	TGTGCCAGCAGTTTATCCAGCGGATTCTTAAGCACAGATACGCAGTATTTT
TRBD1	-	TRBV7-2	TRBJ2-2	CASSPQGYGELFF	TGTGCCAGCAGCCCACAGGGGTACGGGGAGCTGTTTTTT
-	-	TRBV19	TRBJ1-2	CASSARPPGGSGYTF	TGTGCCAGTAGTGCCCGGCCCCCGGGAGGTTCCGGCTACACCTTC
TRBD2	-	TRBV5-1	TRBJ2-3	CASTLAGGTDTQYF	TGCGCCAGCACTCTAGCGGGAGGCACAGATACGCAGTATTTT
-	once	TRBV7-9	TRBJ2-3	CASTESKPDTQYF	TGTGCCAGCACGGAGTCCAAACCAGATACGCAGTATTTT
-	-	TRBV27	TRBJ2-2	CASSLSVQIGTGELFF	TGTGCCAGCAGTTTATCGGTACAGATAGGCACCGGGGAGCTGTTTTTT
TRBD1	few	TRBV6-2/TRBV6-3	TRBJ2-7	CASSYPGTAAYEQYF	TGTGCCAGCAGTTACCCAGGGACAGCTGCCTACGAGCAGTACTTC
-	-	TRBV11-2	TRBJ1-2	CASSLERGYGYTF	TGTGCCAGCAGCTTAGAACGGGGCTATGGCTACACCTTC
TRBD1	-	TRBV7-2	TRBJ2-7	CASSFQGQVSYEQYF	TGTGCCAGCAGCTTTCAGGGACAGGTTTCTTACGAGCAGTACTTC
-	-	TRBV27	TRBJ2-2	CASSPTLITGELFF	TGTGCCAGCAGTCCTACCTTGATAACCGGGGAGCTGTTTTTT
-	-	TRBV6-1	TRBJ1-1	CASIEVPNTEAFF	TGTGCCAGCATAGAGGTCCCTAACACTGAAGCTTTCTTT
TRBD2	-	TRBV5-1	TRBJ2-1	CASSFTSGRAGVGEQFF	TGCGCCAGCAGTTTTACTAGCGGGAGGGCAGGGGTCGGTGAGCAGTTCTTC
TRBD1	-	TRBV27	TRBJ1-1	CASSPYGTVNTEAFF	TGTGCCAGCAGTCCCTACGGGACAGTGAACACTGAAGCTTTCTTT
-	many	TRBV2	TRBJ1-6	CASRKAKGQGNSPLHF	TGTGCCAGCAGGAAAGCGAAGGGCCAGGGAAATTCACCCCTCCACTTT
TRBD1	-	TRBV11-2	TRBJ1-6	CASSVGQIMPPLHF	TGTGCCAGCAGCGTGGGACAGATAATGCCACCCCTCCACTTT
TRBD1	-	TRBV6-5	TRBJ2-1	CASSYSGTGGYEQFF	TGTGCCAGCAGTTACTCTGGGACAGGGGGCTATGAGCAGTTCTTC